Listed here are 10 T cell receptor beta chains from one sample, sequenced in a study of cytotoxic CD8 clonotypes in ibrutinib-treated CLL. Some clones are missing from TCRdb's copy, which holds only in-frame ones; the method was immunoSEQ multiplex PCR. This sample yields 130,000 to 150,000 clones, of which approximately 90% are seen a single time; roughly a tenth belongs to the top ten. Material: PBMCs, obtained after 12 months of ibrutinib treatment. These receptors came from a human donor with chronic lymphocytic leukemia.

The CDR3 bases are TGTGCCAGCAGCTGGGCCGGGCTAGGCACCGGGGAGCTGTTTTTT. Amino acid sequence: CASSWAGLGTGELFF. V is TRBV7-9 and J is TRBJ2-2, with unresolved D. This CDR3 has 15 residues. Deletions cut 4 bases from V and 4 bases from J, with 13 bases between. Germline V gives CDR1 SEHNR, CDR2 FQNEAQ (reference sequence).

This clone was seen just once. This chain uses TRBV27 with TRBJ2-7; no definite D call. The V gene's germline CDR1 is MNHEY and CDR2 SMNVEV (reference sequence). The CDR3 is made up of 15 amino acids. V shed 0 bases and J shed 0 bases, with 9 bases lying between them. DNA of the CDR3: TGTGCCAGCAGTTTATCGGGGTTAGGCTCCTACGAGCAGTACTTC. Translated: CASSLSGLGSYEQYF.

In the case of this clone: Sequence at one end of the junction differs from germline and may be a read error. The CDR3 sequence: CASSLDSGSFGYNEQFF. CDR3 in DNA: TGTGCCAGTAGTTTAGATAGCGGGAGCTTTGGCTACAATGAGCAGTTCTTC. The chain carries TRBV19 and TRBJ2-1, with 9 bases that match TRBD2. CDR1 is LNHDA and CDR2 is SQIVND in the germline V gene (reference sequence). This CDR3 has 17 amino acids.

The chain's CDR3 is CASSLGGTAGAFDEQYF. The CDR3 DNA is TGTGCCAGCAGCTTAGGGGGGACAGCGGGCGCTTTTGACGAGCAGTACTTC. The chain is built from TRBV7-9 and TRBJ2-7; possible D gene TRBD1, 7 bases. Trimming cost V 1 base and J 5 bases, with 21 bases left between them. Germline CDR1 is SEHNR and CDR2 is FQNEAQ (reference sequence). This CDR3 spans 17 amino acids.

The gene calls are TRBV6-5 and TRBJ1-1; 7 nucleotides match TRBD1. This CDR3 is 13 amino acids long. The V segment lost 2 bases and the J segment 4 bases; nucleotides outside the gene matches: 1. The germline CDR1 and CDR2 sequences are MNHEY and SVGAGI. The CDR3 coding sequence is TGTGCCAGCAGTTACCCAGGGGGCACTGAAGCTTTCTTT. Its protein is CASSYPGGTEAFF.

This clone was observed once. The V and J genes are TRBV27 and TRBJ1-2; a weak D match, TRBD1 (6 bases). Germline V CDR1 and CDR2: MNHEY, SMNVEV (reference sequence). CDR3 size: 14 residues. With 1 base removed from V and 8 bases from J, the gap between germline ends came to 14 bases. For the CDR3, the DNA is TGTGCCAGCAGTTTATTTGGGGGGCTTGTCGGCTACACCTTC. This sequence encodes CASSLFGGLVGYTF.

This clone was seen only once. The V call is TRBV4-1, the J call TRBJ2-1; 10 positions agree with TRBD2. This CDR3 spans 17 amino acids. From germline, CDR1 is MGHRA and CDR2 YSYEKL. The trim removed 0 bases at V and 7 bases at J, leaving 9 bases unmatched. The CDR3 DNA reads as TGCGCCAGCAGCCAAGAACCCGCTAGCGGGAGTAGGAATGAGCAGTTCTTC. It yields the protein CASSQEPASGSRNEQFF.

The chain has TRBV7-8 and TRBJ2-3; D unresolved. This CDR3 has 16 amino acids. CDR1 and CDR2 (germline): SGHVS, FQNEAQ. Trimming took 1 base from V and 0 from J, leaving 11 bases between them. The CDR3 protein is CASSLGLDSSTDTQYF. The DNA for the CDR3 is TGTGCCAGCAGCTTAGGTCTCGATTCTAGCACAGATACGCAGTATTTT. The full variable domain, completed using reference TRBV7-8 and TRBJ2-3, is GAGVSQSPRYKVAKRGQDVALRCDPISGHVSLFWYQQALGQGPEFLTYFQNEAQLDKSGLPSDRFFAERPEGSVSTLKIQRTQQEDSAVYLCASSLGLDSSTDTQYFGPGTRLTVL.

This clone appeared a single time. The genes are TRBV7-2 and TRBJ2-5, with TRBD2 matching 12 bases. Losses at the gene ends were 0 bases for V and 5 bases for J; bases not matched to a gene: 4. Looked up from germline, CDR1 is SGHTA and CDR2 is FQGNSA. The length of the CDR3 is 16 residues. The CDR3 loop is CASSLAPGLAGETQYF. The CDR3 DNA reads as TGTGCCAGCAGCTTAGCGCCTGGACTAGCGGGGGAGACCCAGTACTTC.

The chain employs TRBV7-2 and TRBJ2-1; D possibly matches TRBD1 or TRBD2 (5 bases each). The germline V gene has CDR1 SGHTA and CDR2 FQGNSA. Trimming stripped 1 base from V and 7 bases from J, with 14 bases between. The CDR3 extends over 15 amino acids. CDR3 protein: CASSLGGVSGNEQFF. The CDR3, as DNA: TGTGCCAGCAGCTTAGGAGGGGTTAGTGGAAATGAGCAGTTCTTC.